This entry lists 25 T cell receptor beta chains sequenced from one sample in a study of blood T cell repertoires in COVID-19. Assay used: immunoSEQ multiplex PCR; TCRdb lists only in-frame clones, some missing. The sample lists fewer than 150,000 clones, almost 90% seen once, with more than 3% in the top ten. The sequencing sample was made of peripheral blood. Every receptor here comes from a woman between 55 and 75 years old with COVID-19, enrolled during active disease.

V usage is TRBV10-3 and J usage is TRBJ1-5, with D uncertain. Germline CDR1 is ENHRY and CDR2 is SYGVKD. There are 13 residues in the CDR3. V lost 5 bases and J lost 4, with 9 bases in between. CDR3 in DNA: TGTGCCATCAGTAGAGGTCTGAATCAGCCCCAGCATTTT. Protein sequence: CAISRGLNQPQHF.

This chain uses TRBV5-1 with TRBJ2-1; 8 bases match TRBD2. Losses at the gene ends were 3 bases for V and 3 bases for J; bases not matched to a gene: 5. This CDR3 has 15 residues. Germline CDR1 reads SGHRS; CDR2 reads YFSETQ. The CDR3 region has the DNA TGCGCCAGCAGCTCTCCGGGACTAGGCTACAATGAGCAGTTCTTC. Translation: CASSSPGLGYNEQFF.

V usage is TRBV6-1 and J usage is TRBJ1-2; D remains ambiguous. This CDR3 contains 13 residues. The germline V gene encodes CDR1 MNHNS and CDR2 SASEGT. V lost 2 bases and J 8 bases, leaving 12 bases between the germline ends. CDR3 sequence reads: CASSERWEGGYTF. The CDR3 DNA reads as TGTGCCAGCAGTGAAAGGTGGGAGGGAGGCTACACCTTC.

The chain links TRBV4-3 to TRBJ2-2, with TRBD2 matching 8 bases. Germline loops: CDR1 LGHNA, CDR2 YSLEER. Trimming at V came to 0 bases and at J to 3 bases, leaving 3 bases not matched to a gene. CDR3 size: 16 residues. CDR3 residues: CASSQDVGGDTGELFF. CDR3 nucleotides: TGCGCCAGCAGCCAAGATGTCGGGGGGGACACCGGGGAGCTGTTTTTT.

The chain links TRBV19 to TRBJ1-2, with a tentative D call TRBD1 (6 bases). CDR3 length: 17 amino acids. Trimming cost V 8 bases and J 0 bases, with 22 bases left between them. CDR1 and CDR2 from the germline V gene are LNHDA and SQIVND (reference sequence). CDR3 in amino acids: CASALQGLANSNYGYTF. As DNA, the CDR3 is TGTGCCAGTGCGTTACAGGGTTTAGCCAATTCTAACTATGGCTACACCTTC.

The gene calls are TRBV11-3 and TRBJ2-5; D gene uncertain. Germline CDR1 and CDR2: SGHNT and YENEEA. Trimming cost V 5 bases and J 5 bases, with 15 bases left between them. The CDR3 runs 14 residues. The CDR3 nucleotides read TGTGCCAGCAGCCATAAGGAACGGCGGGAGACCCAGTACTTC. Translated: CASSHKERRETQYF.

The chain recombines TRBV7-9 with TRBJ2-2; TRBD2 agrees at 7 bases. CDR1 is SEHNR, CDR2 FQNEAQ, per germline (reference sequence). The CDR3 contains 16 residues. J was trimmed by 1 base and V by 5 bases; bases with no gene match: 7. The CDR3 coding sequence is TGTGCCAGCAGCGGCGCGGGAGCCTTGAACACCGGGGAGCTGTTTTTT. Its translation: CASSGAGALNTGELFF.

The chain joins TRBV27 to TRBJ1-1; D is undetermined. Germline CDR1 MNHEY, CDR2 SMNVEV (reference sequence). V was trimmed by 5 bases and J by 0 bases, leaving 7 bases between them. The CDR3 length is 13 residues. The CDR3 DNA reads TGTGCCAGCAGTCGGTCTGTGAACACTGAAGCTTTCTTT. Amino acid sequence: CASSRSVNTEAFF.

The gene calls are TRBV5-6 and TRBJ2-3, with 12 positions matching TRBD2. The ends lost 2 bases at V and 2 bases at J; junction bases unmatched: 3. CDR3 length: 16 amino acids. Germline CDR1 reads SGHDT; CDR2 reads YYEEEE. CDR3 nucleotide sequence: TGTGCCAGCAGCTTACTAGCGGGGGGATACACAGATACGCAGTATTTT. Protein: CASSLLAGGYTDTQYF.

The chain has TRBV5-6 and TRBJ1-5, with TRBD1 matching 9 bases. Germline V CDR1 and CDR2: SGHDT, YYEEEE. The CDR3 has 14 amino acids. Trimming cost V 4 bases and J 7 bases; bases outside gene matches: 6. CDR3 nucleotide sequence: TGTGCCAGCAGCCAACAGGGGGCGAAACAGCCCCAGCATTTT. This encodes CASSQQGAKQPQHF.

The chain has TRBV6-2 or TRBV6-3 and TRBJ1-1, with 11 nucleotides matching TRBD1. Germline CDR1 reads MNHEY; CDR2 reads SVGEGT. The ends lost 2 bases at V and 0 bases at J; junction bases unmatched: 11. The CDR3 covers 19 residues. The CDR3 DNA is TGTGCCAGCAGTTACGCTCCCTGGGGACAGGGGGGATTGAACACTGAAGCTTTCTTT. Translating gives CASSYAPWGQGGLNTEAFF.

The CDR3 loop is CASSPWTRTNTGELFF. In nucleotides, the CDR3 is TGCGCCAGCAGCCCGTGGACACGGACGAACACCGGGGAGCTGTTTTTT. The chain couples TRBV5-1 to TRBJ2-2, with a weak D call TRBD1 (5 bases). From germline, CDR1 is SGHRS and CDR2 YFSETQ. The CDR3 is made up of 16 amino acids. V was pared by 4 bases and J by 0 bases, with 13 bases between.

This clone was observed a single time. This rearrangement joins TRBV6-2 or TRBV6-3 to TRBJ2-1; D possibly corresponds to TRBD1 (6 bases). This CDR3 is 15 amino acids long. V gave up 2 bases and J gave up 4 bases, with 12 bases separating them. Germline V lookup: CDR1 MNHEY, CDR2 SVGEGT. CDR3 coding DNA: TGTGCCAGCAGTTACGGGATGGACAGTTACAATGAGCAGTTCTTC. Amino acid sequence: CASSYGMDSYNEQFF.

V and J are TRBV4-2 and TRBJ1-4; no reliable D call. Germline V gene data show CDR1 as LGHNA and CDR2 as YNFKEQ. The V end lost 3 bases, the J end lost 5 bases, and 16 bases lay between the germline ends. The CDR3 sequence is 16 residues long. For the CDR3, the DNA is TGTGCCAGCAGCCAGCCTCTTGAGGGATTAAATGAAAAACTGTTTTTT. Translating it yields CASSQPLEGLNEKLFF.

The chain employs TRBV27 and TRBJ1-6; D not resolved. Deletions cut 3 bases from V and 9 bases from J, with 9 bases between. Germline-derived CDR1 and CDR2 are MNHEY and SMNVEV (reference sequence). This CDR3 region has 13 residues. The CDR3 region has the DNA TGTGCCAGCAGTTTGGGGAGAAGTTCACCCCTCCACTTT. The encoded protein is CASSLGRSSPLHF.

The rearrangement joins TRBV13 to TRBJ2-5, with 9 bases matching TRBD1. The V gene's germline CDR1 is PRHDT and CDR2 FYEKMQ (reference sequence). With 1 base clipped from V and 4 bases from J, the junction kept 4 bases outside the gene matches. There are 15 residues in the CDR3. The CDR3 region has the DNA TGTGCCAGCAGCTTAGAACAGGGGGCTGGAGAGACCCAGTACTTC. The encoded protein is CASSLEQGAGETQYF.

The CDR3 loop is CASSPSGSYEQYF. CDR3 DNA sequence: TGCGCCAGCAGCCCTAGCGGGTCCTACGAGCAGTACTTC. The rearrangement joins TRBV5-1 to TRBJ2-7; 8 bases agree with TRBD2. There are 13 residues in the CDR3. The ends lost 4 bases at V and 1 base at J; junction bases unmatched: 1. Germline V lookup: CDR1 SGHRS, CDR2 YFSETQ.

This clone has a handful of counts. The V call is TRBV5-6, the J call TRBJ2-3; a possible D gene is TRBD2 (6 bases). The CDR3 totals 15 residues. V was trimmed by 0 bases and J by 8 bases, leaving 16 bases between them. The germline V gene encodes CDR1 SGHDT and CDR2 YYEEEE. DNA of the CDR3: TGTGCCAGCAGCTTGGAGGGCTCGGGACTCGGTACGCAGTATTTT. Residues: CASSLEGSGLGTQYF.

The rearrangement joins TRBV6-5 to TRBJ2-3; D uncertain. This CDR3 contains 14 residues. Trimming stripped 7 bases from V and 6 bases from J, with 17 bases between. The germline CDR1 and CDR2 sequences are MNHEY and SVGAGI. For the CDR3, the DNA is TGTGCCAGCACAAGCCTTCGAAAGAGGGATACGCAGTATTTT. It encodes CASTSLRKRDTQYF.

The gene calls are TRBV29-1 and TRBJ1-2; TRBD1 is a possible D gene (6 bases). The V gene's germline CDR1 is SQVTM and CDR2 ANQGSEA. V lost 7 bases and J 2 bases, leaving 11 bases between the germline ends. The CDR3 totals 12 residues. CDR3 sequence (DNA): TGCAGCGCACAAGACAGGAACTATGGCTACACCTTC. Residues: CSAQDRNYGYTF.

The V call is TRBV7-2, the J call TRBJ2-1; 9 bases fit TRBD2. Germline V gene lookup returns CDR1 SGHTA and CDR2 FQGNSA. J gave up 0 bases and V 3 bases, and 6 bases lay outside the gene matches. The CDR3 spans 17 residues. The CDR3 loop reads CASSFVVAGASYNEQFF. The CDR3, as DNA: TGTGCCAGCAGCTTTGTTGTAGCGGGGGCCTCCTACAATGAGCAGTTCTTC.

The table lists this clone with a few counts. This chain links TRBV5-8 with TRBJ2-4; 8 bases map to TRBD1. J lost 6 bases, V lost 4 bases, and 0 bases had no gene match. CDR1 and CDR2 from the germline V gene are SGHTS and YDEGEE. This CDR3 has 12 residues. This CDR3 is CASSGQGNIQYF. The CDR3 nucleotides read TGTGCCAGCAGCGGACAGGGAAACATTCAGTACTTC.

The gene calls are TRBV19 and TRBJ1-4; D remains ambiguous. Germline CDR1 and CDR2: LNHDA and SQIVND (reference sequence). The CDR3 is 14 residues long. Trimming left V 5 bases short and J 7 bases short, with 14 bases between. The CDR3 loop is CASSPGGLSEKLFF. The CDR3 DNA is TGTGCCAGTAGTCCCGGCGGGCTGAGTGAAAAACTGTTTTTT.

The gene calls are TRBV6-5 and TRBJ1-3, with D unresolved. The CDR3 totals 14 residues. Trimming took off 4 bases at V and 8 bases at J, with 15 bases between the two ends. Germline V gene sequence: CDR1 MNHEY, CDR2 SVGAGI. The CDR3 coding sequence is TGTGCCAGCAGTTTAGGACTCCCCCGGGACACCATATATTTT. Translation: CASSLGLPRDTIYF.

The V gene is TRBV10-3, the J gene TRBJ1-2; no reliable D call. CDR3 size: 12 residues. CDR1 is ENHRY, CDR2 SYGVKD, per germline. V lost 2 bases, J lost 8 bases, and 9 bases lay in between. CDR3 sequence reads: CAISEDEAGYTF. The CDR3 DNA follows: TGTGCCATCAGTGAGGATGAGGCCGGCTACACCTTC.